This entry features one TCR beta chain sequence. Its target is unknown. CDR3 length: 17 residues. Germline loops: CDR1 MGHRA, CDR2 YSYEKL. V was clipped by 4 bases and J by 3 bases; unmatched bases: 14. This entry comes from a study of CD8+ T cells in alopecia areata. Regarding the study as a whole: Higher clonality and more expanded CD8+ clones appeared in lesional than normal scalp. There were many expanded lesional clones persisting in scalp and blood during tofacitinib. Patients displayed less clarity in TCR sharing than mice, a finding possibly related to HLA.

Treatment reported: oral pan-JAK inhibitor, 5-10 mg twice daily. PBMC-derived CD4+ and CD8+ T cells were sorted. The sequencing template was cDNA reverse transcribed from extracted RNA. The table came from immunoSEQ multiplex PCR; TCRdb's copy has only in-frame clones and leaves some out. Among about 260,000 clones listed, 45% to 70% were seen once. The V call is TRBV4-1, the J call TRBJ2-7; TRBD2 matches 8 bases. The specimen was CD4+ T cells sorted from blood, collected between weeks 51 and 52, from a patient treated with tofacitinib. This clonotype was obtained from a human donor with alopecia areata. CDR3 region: CASSPQPGGALYYEQYF. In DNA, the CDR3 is TGCGCCAGCAGCCCCCAGCCGGGGGGGGCCCTCTACTACGAGCAGTACTTC.